This T cell receptor (beta chain) is drawn from a study of blood T cell repertoires in COVID-19 (dated by TCRdb to 2020 to 2021). Concerning the study at large: Samples covering the acute and convalescent phases of COVID-19 were provided by collaborators in the United States, Italy and Spain. The prospective study material was composed of cDNA or gDNA derived from T cells, B-cell-depleted T cells, or PBMCs. Subjects who had been exposed to COVID-19, were actively infected with it, or had recovered from it provided the deeply sampled blood TCRbeta repertoires that made up the dataset. The repertoires were released in a freely available public database meant as a resource for research on the immune response to SARS-CoV-2. Samples came from the ongoing ImmuneRACE study (first 160 participants) plus 1,254 subjects from 6 global collaborators. Sample metadata almost always included a de-identified subject ID, COVID-19 status, age in years and sex. Where available, HLA class I and class II types were taken from metadata supplied by the sample provider and were not determined by assay-based typing.

This clone is a singleton in its sample. The clone's antigen remains unknown. Base qualities are missing; no much larger clone stands one base away. TCRbeta CDR3 regions were amplified from genomic DNA by means of the immunoSEQ Assay, a bias-controlled multiplex PCR. On the study's bioinformatics: The number of nucleated cells in each sample was estimated from the amplification of reference gene primers within the assay. To quantify the absolute abundance of each unique TCRbeta CDR3 rearrangement, sequence reads were collapsed and filtered. For each sample, productive Simpson clonality was calculated by taking the square root of Simpson's diversity index across productive rearrangements. As stored in TCRdb, this immuneACCESS dataset retains in-frame rearrangements with V and J assigned. A fraction of the clones does not appear; measured against another copy, unresolved V genes explain less than half of the discrepancy, and the remainder lacks a known reason. Clonal size and the V and J genes are those of that table, whereas D and trimming came from the DNA. This sample holds more than 100,000 clones; about nine tenths were observed only once. Clones ranked in the top ten supply 3.5% to 5% of the sample.

Points the paper makes about the study in general: How much clinical and demographic metadata was included differed by source and by participant, and the metadata was provided uncurated.

Whole blood was collected in K2EDTA tubes by collaborating institutions according to the institutions' own protocols. For TCRbeta analysis, collaborators shipped samples as frozen whole blood, isolated PBMCs, or DNA extracted from either of those sample types. The sequence was collected from a middle-aged man with acute or convalescent COVID-19. The sequenced material came from peripheral blood.

The sequenced DNA: TGTGCCAGCAGCTTAGCGCGGGGAGGTCCTGAAAAACTGTTTTTT. Translated, this gives CASSLARGGPEKLFF. This chain joins TRBV7-9 to TRBJ1-4, with the D gene too uncertain to name. The CDR3 has 15 amino acids, counting the end cysteine and phenylalanine. The entry retains the CDR3 DNA only, 45 bases that are in frame from base 1. V was cut back by 0 bases and J by 7 bases, leaving a gap of 12 bases between them. The germline V gene encodes CDR1 SEHNR and CDR2 FQNEAQ (reference sequence).